Presented here are 26 T cell receptor beta chains from one specimen sequenced in a study of T cell responses to AZD1222 COVID-19 vaccine. Repertoires were generated with immunoSEQ multiplex PCR, while TCRdb's copy carries only in-frame clones and drops some. The sample holds about 200,000 clones, approximately 90% seen once. Sequences were derived from peripheral blood, sampled 28 days after the second AZD1222 dose. The receptors were sampled from an adult who received the AZD1222 COVID-19 vaccine.

This clone was counted between two and nine times. The chain combines TRBV27 with TRBJ2-7; possible D gene TRBD2, 6 bases. V was trimmed by 2 bases and J by 3 bases, leaving 11 bases between them. The CDR3 has 14 amino acids. CDR1 and CDR2 (germline): MNHEY, SMNVEV (reference sequence). Here the CDR3 reads CASSLQLANYEQYF. The CDR3 bases are TGTGCCAGCAGTTTACAACTAGCTAACTACGAGCAGTACTTC.

The genes are TRBV28 and TRBJ2-1; D remains ambiguous. The CDR3 loop spans 9 amino acids. Trimming stripped 8 bases from V and 8 bases from J, with 4 bases between. Germline CDR1 MDHEN, CDR2 SYDVKM. The CDR3 loop reads CASGDEQFF. As DNA, the CDR3 is TGTGCCAGCGGGGATGAGCAGTTCTTC.

V and J are TRBV29-1 and TRBJ2-7, with TRBD1 matching 7 bases. V trimming: 7 bases; J trimming: 6 bases; junction bases outside the gene matches: 6. CDR1 SQVTM and CDR2 ANQGSEA come from the germline V gene. This CDR3 has 11 residues. CDR3 protein: CSAVTGREQYF. For the CDR3, the DNA is TGCAGCGCCGTGACAGGGCGCGAGCAGTACTTC.

The chain combines TRBV9 with TRBJ1-1, with 7 bases lining up with TRBD1. Germline CDR1 and CDR2: SGDLS and YYNGEE. The CDR3 loop spans 12 amino acids. Trimming took 2 bases from V and 11 from J; bases not matched to a gene: 6. CDR3 amino acids: CASSVATGRAFF. CDR3 nucleotide sequence: TGTGCCAGCAGCGTTGCGACAGGGCGGGCTTTCTTT.

The chain employs TRBV30 and TRBJ1-2, with TRBD1 as a possible D gene (6 bases). The CDR3 consists of 12 residues. The germline V gene encodes CDR1 GTSNPN and CDR2 SVGIG (reference sequence). V was cut by 6 bases and J by 7 bases, with 15 bases left in between. CDR3 protein: CACSRDKSGYTF. DNA of the CDR3: TGTGCCTGTTCCCGGGACAAGTCTGGCTACACCTTC.

This clone has a single count. CDR3: CASSLMGNTGELFF. CDR3 nucleotide sequence: TGTGCCAGCAGCTTAATGGGAAACACCGGGGAGCTGTTTTTT. This sequence joins TRBV7-3 and TRBJ2-2; D is undetermined. Germline CDR1 reads SGHTA; CDR2 reads FQGTGA. This CDR3 comprises 14 residues. The V end was cut by 1 base, the J end by 2 bases, with 5 bases between.

This chain joins TRBV28 and TRBJ2-1; possibly TRBD1 for D (5 bases). The CDR3 runs 16 residues. Trimming stripped 5 bases from V and 8 bases from J, with 22 bases between. Germline CDR1 and CDR2: MDHEN and SYDVKM. The chain's CDR3 is CASSGAAAPFYHEQFF. In DNA form, the CDR3 reads TGTGCCAGCAGTGGGGCCGCGGCCCCCTTTTACCATGAGCAGTTCTTC.

The V and J genes are TRBV6-4 and TRBJ2-7, with D maybe TRBD1 (7 bases). Germline CDR1 reads MRHNA; CDR2 reads SNTAGT. The CDR3 is made up of 15 amino acids. Trimming pared 5 bases from V and 0 bases from J, leaving 14 bases between. The CDR3 here is CASSPTGTRSYEQYF. The CDR3 DNA is TGTGCCAGCAGTCCGACAGGGACTCGCTCCTACGAGCAGTACTTC.

V and J are TRBV19 and TRBJ1-5; possibly TRBD1 for D (5 bases). CDR3 length: 14 residues. V lost 2 bases and J 9 bases, leaving 14 bases between the germline ends. The germline gives CDR1 LNHDA, CDR2 SQIVND (reference sequence). The CDR3 loop is CASSIWDARGPQHF. As DNA, the CDR3 is TGTGCCAGTAGTATATGGGACGCGAGGGGGCCCCAGCATTTT.

This rearrangement joins TRBV2 to TRBJ1-4; D may be TRBD1 (6 bases). This CDR3 is built from 15 residues. Germline V gene lookup returns CDR1 SNHLY and CDR2 FYNNEI. V lost 6 bases and J 0 bases, leaving 11 bases between the germline ends. The CDR3 loop reads CASSRQAATNEKLFF. The CDR3 DNA reads TGTGCCAGCAGCCGACAGGCCGCAACTAATGAAAAACTGTTTTTT. The full variable domain, completed using reference TRBV2 and TRBJ1-4, is EPEVTQTPSHQVTQMGQEVILRCVPISNHLYFYWYRQILGQKVEFLVSFYNNEISEKSEIFDDQFSVERPDGSNFTLKIRSTKLEDSAMYFCASSRQAATNEKLFFGSGTQLSVL.

The chain is built from TRBV21-1 and TRBJ2-3; the table's D call of TRBD1 was not tested on the DNA. TRBV21-1 constitutes a pseudogene. This CDR3 is built from 14 residues. CDR3 in DNA: TGTGCCAGCATTGGGGGACAGGGACCAGATACGCAGTATTTT. Encoded protein: CASIGGQGPDTQYF.

This chain joins TRBV15 and TRBJ1-3, with no clear D. Trimming took 5 bases from V and 0 from J, leaving 11 bases between them. The CDR3 runs 15 residues. Germline loops: CDR1 LNHNV, CDR2 YYDKDF (reference sequence). CDR3 sequence (DNA): TGTGCCACCAGCGCCCTACGGCACTCTGGAAACACCATATATTTT. Its translation is CATSALRHSGNTIYF.

The chain has TRBV30 and TRBJ2-5; tentatively, D is TRBD2 (6 bases). Germline values: CDR1 GTSNPN, CDR2 SVGIG (reference sequence). The CDR3 spans 15 residues. Trimming took off 0 bases at V and 3 bases at J, with 14 bases between the two ends. CDR3 nucleotide sequence: TGTGCCTGGAGTGTATCGGCTAGCGCGAAAGAGACCCAGTACTTC. Translating it yields CAWSVSASAKETQYF.

The V call is TRBV5-1, the J call TRBJ2-1; D is ambiguous. Germline V gene lookup returns CDR1 SGHRS and CDR2 YFSETQ. The CDR3 covers 12 residues. The V end was cut by 4 bases, the J end by 9 bases, with 11 bases between. CDR3 in DNA: TGCGCCAGCAGCCGAGCGACAAGTGAGCAGTTCTTC. As protein: CASSRATSEQFF.

The genes are TRBV2 and TRBJ1-2, with 10 bases lining up with TRBD1. This CDR3 region has 13 residues. V shed 7 bases and J 8 bases; nucleotides not matched to a gene: 7. Germline assignment: CDR1 SNHLY and CDR2 FYNNEI. CDR3 region: CASIRDRGGGYTF. Here the CDR3 DNA reads TGTGCCAGCATCCGGGACAGGGGTGGCGGCTACACCTTC.

The V gene is TRBV28, the J gene TRBJ2-7, with a weak D call TRBD2 (6 bases). The germline gives CDR1 MDHEN, CDR2 SYDVKM. CDR3 length equals 14 residues. V was cut by 6 bases and J by 1 base, with 13 bases left in between. CDR3 protein: CASSSGVGSYEQYF. CDR3 DNA sequence: TGTGCCAGCAGCTCGGGGGTGGGATCCTACGAGCAGTACTTC.

The J gene is TRBJ2-5, the V gene TRBV7-9, with 12 nucleotides matching TRBD2. Trimming removed 5 bases from V and 4 bases from J; junction bases left unmatched: 5. Germline assignment: CDR1 SEHNR and CDR2 FQNEAQ (reference sequence). The CDR3 has 15 residues. This chain's CDR3 is CASSRGGLAGETQYF. In DNA form, the CDR3 reads TGTGCCAGCAGCCGAGGGGGACTAGCGGGAGAGACCCAGTACTTC.

The CDR3 here is CASSSTGTGYDTQYF. The CDR3 DNA sequence: TGTGCCAGCAGCTCAACCGGGACAGGGTACGATACGCAGTATTTT. The rearrangement links TRBV7-8 to TRBJ2-3; 9 nucleotides match TRBD1. The V segment lost 4 bases and the J segment 6 bases; nucleotides outside the gene matches: 8. Germline V gene lookup returns CDR1 SGHVS and CDR2 FQNEAQ. CDR3 length equals 15 residues.

The sample holds a few counts of this clone. The genes are TRBV19 and TRBJ2-7; 8 nucleotides align to TRBD1. V shed 4 bases and J 2 bases; nucleotides not matched to a gene: 4. The CDR3 contains 14 residues. Looked up from germline, CDR1 is LNHDA and CDR2 is SQIVND (reference sequence). The chain's CDR3 is CASSTRTGPYEQYF. The DNA for the CDR3 is TGTGCCAGTAGTACCAGGACAGGGCCCTACGAGCAGTACTTC.

The rearrangement links TRBV29-1 to TRBJ1-2; D not certain. The V end was cut by 4 bases, the J end by 4 bases, with 13 bases between. Germline-derived CDR1 and CDR2 are SQVTM and ANQGSEA. The CDR3 loop spans 13 amino acids. As DNA, the CDR3 is TGCAGCGTTGGAGGGATCGGAGTCTATGGCTACACCTTC. Protein: CSVGGIGVYGYTF.

The chain recombines TRBV4-1 with TRBJ2-7; tentatively, D is TRBD2 (6 bases). CDR1 and CDR2 (germline): MGHRA, YSYEKL. The CDR3 contains 17 residues. Trimming shortened V by 1 base and J by 1 base, and 17 bases separated the two germline ends. This chain's CDR3 is CASSQGVREALSYEQYF. DNA of the CDR3: TGCGCCAGCAGCCAAGGGGTTAGGGAGGCCTTATCCTACGAGCAGTACTTC.

This chain links TRBV5-1 with TRBJ1-6, with TRBD1 identical over 8 bases. The V gene end was trimmed by 0 bases and the J gene end by 8 bases; junction bases not matched to a gene: 4. Germline CDR1 reads SGHRS; CDR2 reads YFSETQ. CDR3 length: 15 residues. CDR3 in amino acids: CASSLGTGRDSPLHF. CDR3 bases: TGCGCCAGCAGCTTGGGGACAGGGCGCGATTCACCCCTCCACTTT.

The chain is built from TRBV2 and TRBJ1-6, with 10 bases that match TRBD1. The length of the CDR3 is 16 residues. The trim removed 7 bases at V and 9 bases at J, leaving 12 bases unmatched. Germline CDR1 SNHLY, CDR2 FYNNEI. CDR3 protein: CASKGDRGLIGSPLHF. In DNA form, the CDR3 reads TGTGCCAGCAAGGGAGACAGGGGGCTCATTGGTTCACCCCTCCACTTT.

This clone was observed once. Written as DNA, the CDR3 is TGCGCCAGCAGCTCACGGACTAGCTTCGCCTACAATGAGCAGTTCTTC. Translated, it gives CASSSRTSFAYNEQFF. The chain employs TRBV5-1 and TRBJ2-1, with 8 bases aligning to TRBD2. The CDR3 runs to 16 residues. V lost 3 bases, J lost 2 bases, and 7 bases stayed unmatched. Germline CDR1 SGHRS, CDR2 YFSETQ.

The rearrangement links TRBV9 to TRBJ2-7, with TRBD2 matching over 8 bases. CDR1 and CDR2 (germline): SGDLS, YYNGEE. With V trimmed by 4 bases and J by 7 bases, 7 bases remained unmatched. The CDR3 length is 13 residues. The DNA for the CDR3 is TGTGCCAGCAGCCCCGGGAGGGCCGGGGAGCAGTACTTC. Translating it yields CASSPGRAGEQYF. Full variable domain (missing parts from reference TRBV9 and TRBJ2-7): DSGVTQTPKHLITATGQRVTLRCSPRSGDLSVYWYQQSLDQGLQFLIQYYNGEERAKGNILERFSAQQFPDLHSELNLSSLELGDSALYFCASSPGRAGEQYFGPGTRLTVT.

This chain uses TRBV4-2 with TRBJ2-3, with 11 positions matching TRBD2. Looked up from germline, CDR1 is LGHNA and CDR2 is YNFKEQ. V shed 3 bases, J shed 8 bases, and the junction held 7 bases outside the gene matches. The CDR3 consists of 15 residues. CDR3: CASSQTSGTGGTQYF. The CDR3 nucleotides are TGTGCCAGCAGCCAGACTAGCGGGACTGGAGGTACGCAGTATTTT.